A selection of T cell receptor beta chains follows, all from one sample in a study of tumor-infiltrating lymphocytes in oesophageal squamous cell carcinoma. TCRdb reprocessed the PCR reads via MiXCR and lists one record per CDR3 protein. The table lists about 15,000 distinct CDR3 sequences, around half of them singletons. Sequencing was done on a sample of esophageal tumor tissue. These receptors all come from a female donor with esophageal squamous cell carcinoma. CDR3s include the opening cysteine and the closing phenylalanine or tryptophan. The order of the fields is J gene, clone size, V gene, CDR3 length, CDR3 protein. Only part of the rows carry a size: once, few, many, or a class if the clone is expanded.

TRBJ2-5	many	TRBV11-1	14	CASSDRSIQETQYF
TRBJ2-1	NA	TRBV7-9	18	CASSRTSGRTSSYNEQFF
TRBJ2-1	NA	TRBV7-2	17	CASSSNPDSPSYNEQFF
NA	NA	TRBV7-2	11	CASSLSREQFF
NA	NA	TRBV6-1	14	CASSEYDSSYEQYF
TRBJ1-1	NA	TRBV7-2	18	CASSLVDAYERLDSEAFF
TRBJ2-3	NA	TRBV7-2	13	CASSLVPGDTQYF
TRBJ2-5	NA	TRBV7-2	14	CASTKPRGQETQYF
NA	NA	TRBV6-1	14	CASSVHRVDYGYTF
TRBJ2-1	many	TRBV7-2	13	CASSHTWGNEQFF
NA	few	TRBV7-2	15	CASSLQRGAQETQYF
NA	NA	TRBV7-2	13	CASTSYLQETQYF
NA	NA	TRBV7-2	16	CASSSSGGTGAYEQYF
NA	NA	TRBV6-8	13	CASSRDIFYEQYF
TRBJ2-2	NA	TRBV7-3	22	CASSLQYGGPHGDRDVTGELFF
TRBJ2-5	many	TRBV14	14	CASSLIGAQETQYF
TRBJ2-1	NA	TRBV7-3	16	CASSLTSVAGRNEQFF
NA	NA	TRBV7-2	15	CASSLQGTDQETQYF
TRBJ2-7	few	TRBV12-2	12	CASRLALGEQYF
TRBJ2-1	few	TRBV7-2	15	CASSPTSVSYNEQFF
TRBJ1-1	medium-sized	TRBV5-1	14	CASSLAKGGTEAFF
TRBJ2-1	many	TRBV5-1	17	CASSLGSGRELRHEQFF
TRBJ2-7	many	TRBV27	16	CASSLSGDSNYYEQYF
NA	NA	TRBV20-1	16	CSARALGDRGRYEQYF
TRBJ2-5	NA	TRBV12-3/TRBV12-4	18	CASSRTRGGRPGQETQYF
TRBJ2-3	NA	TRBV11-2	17	CASSLGGAGQGTDTQYF
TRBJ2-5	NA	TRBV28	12	CASSISFVGQYF
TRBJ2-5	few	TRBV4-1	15	CASSPRDRGLETQYF
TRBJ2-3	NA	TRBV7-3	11	CASAQGYTQYF
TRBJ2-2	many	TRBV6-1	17	CASSTRTSGRFAGELFF
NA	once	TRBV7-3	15	CASSSTGQGSNEQFF
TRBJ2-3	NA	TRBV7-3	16	CASSLRPSGGTDTQYF
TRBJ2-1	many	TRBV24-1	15	CATSDLLSGGNEQFF
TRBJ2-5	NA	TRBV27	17	CASSLTGAGPKGETQYF
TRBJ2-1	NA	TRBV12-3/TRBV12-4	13	CASSFPGFGEQFF
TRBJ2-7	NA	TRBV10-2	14	CASREDRTSYEQYF
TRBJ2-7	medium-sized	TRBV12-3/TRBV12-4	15	CASSFGSGQSYEQYF
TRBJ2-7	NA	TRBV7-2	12	CASSLGELEQYF
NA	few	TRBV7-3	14	CASSPQGGLETQYF
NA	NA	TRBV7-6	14	CASLWTGPYNEQFF
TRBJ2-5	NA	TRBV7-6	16	CASSSGLAGGQETQYF
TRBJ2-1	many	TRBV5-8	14	CASSLTSGRDEQFF
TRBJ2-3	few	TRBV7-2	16	CASSLVEAGGTDTQYF
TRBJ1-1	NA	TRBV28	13	CASNQGWSTEAFF
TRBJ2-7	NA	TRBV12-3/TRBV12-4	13	CASSVAAAAKQYF
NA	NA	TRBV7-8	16	CASSLGLPGPEYEQYF
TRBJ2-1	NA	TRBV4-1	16	CASSQRAGRGSNEQFF
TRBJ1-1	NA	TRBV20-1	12	CSARDGAGEAFF
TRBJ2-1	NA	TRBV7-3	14	CASSLGSRYNEQFF
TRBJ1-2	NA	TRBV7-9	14	CASSLEGGNYGYTF
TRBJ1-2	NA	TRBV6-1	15	CASSYRFTGGYGYTF
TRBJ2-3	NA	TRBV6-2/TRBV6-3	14	CASSLRTPTDTQYF